The 14 T cell receptor beta chains presented below share a single source sample, sequenced in a study of cytomegalovirus exposure and HLA in healthy donors. Researchers ran the PCR with 60 Vbeta and 13 Jbeta primers. TCRdb's table, derived via immunoSEQ multiplex PCR, lists solely in-frame clones and lacks some. Of under 150,000 clones listed, roughly four fifths are singletons. Sequencing input: PBMCs. These receptors all stem from a boy aged 2 to 9 in good health and CMV-seronegative.

Of note for this clone: Distinct nucleotide sequences in the sample also encode this CDR3. The V call is TRBV18, the J call TRBJ1-5; no clear D. The length of the CDR3 is 13 residues. CDR1 and CDR2 (germline): KGHSH, LQKENI. Trimming left V 3 bases short and J 4 bases short, with 7 bases between. The CDR3 DNA reads as TGTGCCAGCTCACCGGCCGGGAATCAGCCCCAGCATTTT. Translated: CASSPAGNQPQHF.

J is TRBJ2-2 and V is TRBV7-8; D may be TRBD2 (6 bases). The length of the CDR3 is 15 residues. Germline lookup yields CDR1 SGHVS and CDR2 FQNEAQ. V shed 3 bases and J shed 6 bases, with 14 bases lying between them. The CDR3 DNA sequence: TGTGCCAGCAGCTTGCGGGACGGTGGTCCCGGGGAGCTGTTTTTT. It translates to CASSLRDGGPGELFF.

This chain joins TRBV28 and TRBJ2-1; 9 bases are a match to TRBD2. The CDR3 consists of 14 residues. Germline V lookup: CDR1 MDHEN, CDR2 SYDVKM. V gave up 6 bases and J gave up 8 bases; unmatched junction bases: 8. CDR3 loop: CASSSGTSLDEQFF. The CDR3 region has the DNA TGTGCCAGCAGCTCCGGGACTAGCCTTGATGAGCAGTTCTTC. Full variable domain (missing parts from reference TRBV28 and TRBJ2-1): DVKVTQSSRYLVKRTGEKVFLECVQDMDHENMFWYRQDPGLGLRLIYFSYDVKMKEKGDIPEGYSVSREKKERFSLILESASTNQTSMYLCASSSGTSLDEQFFGPGTRLTVL.

The J gene is TRBJ2-2, the V gene TRBV9, with 8 bases matching TRBD2. Losses at the gene ends were 6 bases for V and 0 bases for J; bases not matched to a gene: 1. Germline V lookup: CDR1 SGDLS, CDR2 YYNGEE. The CDR3 totals 14 residues. CDR3 loop: CASKRGPNTGELFF. Here the CDR3 DNA reads TGTGCCAGCAAGCGGGGGCCGAACACCGGGGAGCTGTTTTTT.

The J gene is TRBJ2-5, the V gene TRBV7-2; tentative D call: TRBD2 (6 bases). The V end was cut by 4 bases, the J end by 2 bases, with 11 bases between. Germline CDR1 and CDR2: SGHTA and FQGNSA. The CDR3 covers 14 residues. Here the CDR3 DNA reads TGTGCCAGCAGCTACGCAGGAGGGCAAGAGACCCAGTACTTC. It encodes CASSYAGGQETQYF.

This chain joins TRBV5-4 and TRBJ2-1; 7 positions agree with TRBD2. Germline CDR1 and CDR2: SGHNT and YYREEE (reference sequence). This CDR3 has 17 amino acids. Trimming cost V 3 bases and J 10 bases; bases outside gene matches: 19. CDR3 DNA: TGTGCCAGCAGCTCCTTCCCGGCGGGAGACTCCCTGGGGGAGCAGTTCTTC. Translated, it gives CASSSFPAGDSLGEQFF.

This sequence joins TRBV27 and TRBJ1-2, with TRBD1 matching 9 bases. The germline gives CDR1 MNHEY, CDR2 SMNVEV (reference sequence). This CDR3 region has 15 residues. V shed 4 bases and J 0 bases; nucleotides not matched to a gene: 3. CDR3 residues: CASSWDRDANYGYTF. In DNA, the CDR3 is TGTGCCAGCAGTTGGGACAGGGACGCTAACTATGGCTACACCTTC.

The chain employs TRBV6-5 and TRBJ1-2; D is unclear. Germline-derived CDR1 and CDR2 are MNHEY and SVGAGI. The germline V and J ends were trimmed by 5 bases and 8 bases, with 18 bases remaining between them. The CDR3 spans 14 residues. The CDR3 sequence: CASSKGRPAGGYTF. In nucleotides, the CDR3 is TGTGCCAGCAGTAAAGGACGGCCAGCGGGAGGCTACACCTTC.

This clone was seen a handful of times. The chain combines TRBV10-3 with TRBJ1-1, with 12 positions matching TRBD1. This CDR3 spans 14 amino acids. CDR1 and CDR2 from the germline V gene are ENHRY and SYGVKD. After removal of 5 bases from V and 6 bases from J, the junction contained 4 bases not matched to a gene. Here the CDR3 DNA reads TGTGCCATCAGTACCGGGACAGGGGGCTCTGAAGCTTTCTTT. Translating it yields CAISTGTGGSEAFF.

CDR3 protein: CASSLTRGNEQFF. Here the CDR3 DNA reads TGTGCCAGCAGCTTAACCCGGGGGAATGAGCAGTTCTTC. The chain is built from TRBV7-6 and TRBJ2-1, with D perhaps TRBD2 (6 bases). Germline V CDR1 and CDR2: SGHVS, FNYEAQ. The V and J ends lost 2 bases and 7 bases respectively, with 9 bases between them. The CDR3 length is 13 residues.

CDR3 sequence: CASSVGAGEAFF. The DNA for the CDR3 is TGTGCCAGCAGCGTAGGAGCGGGTGAAGCTTTCTTT. This chain connects TRBV9 to TRBJ1-1, with D uncertain. CDR3 length: 12 amino acids. Germline values: CDR1 SGDLS, CDR2 YYNGEE. Trimming pared 0 bases from V and 7 bases from J, leaving 7 bases between. The variable domain in full, completed from reference TRBV9 and TRBJ1-1, reads DSGVTQTPKHLITATGQRVTLRCSPRSGDLSVYWYQQSLDQGLQFLIQYYNGEERAKGNILERFSAQQFPDLHSELNLSSLELGDSALYFCASSVGAGEAFFGQGTRLTVV.

This chain joins TRBV6-6 and TRBJ2-1; D gene uncertain. The germline V and J ends were trimmed by 4 bases and 5 bases, with 12 bases remaining between them. The germline V gene has CDR1 MNHNY and CDR2 SVGAGI (reference sequence). The CDR3 sequence is 14 residues long. The CDR3 sequence is CASSFPRQDNEQFF. The CDR3 DNA sequence: TGTGCCAGCAGTTTCCCGAGACAAGACAATGAGCAGTTCTTC.

V is TRBV6-4 and J is TRBJ2-3; 8 nucleotides line up with TRBD1. CDR3 size: 16 residues. Germline V gene data show CDR1 as MRHNA and CDR2 as SNTAGT. The ends lost 6 bases at V and 2 bases at J; junction bases unmatched: 10. The CDR3 here is CASSAATGAVTDTQYF. The DNA for the CDR3 is TGTGCCAGCAGCGCCGCGACAGGGGCCGTCACAGATACGCAGTATTTT.

The CDR3 loop reads CASSRQDEQFF. The CDR3 DNA reads TGTGCCAGCAGTCGACAGGATGAGCAGTTCTTC. The V and J genes are TRBV2 and TRBJ2-1, with D perhaps TRBD1 (6 bases). Germline lookup yields CDR1 SNHLY and CDR2 FYNNEI. V lost 5 bases and J lost 8, with 7 bases in between. The CDR3 has 11 amino acids.